The 19 T cell receptor beta chains given below trace back to one sample, sequenced in a study of blood T cell repertoires in COVID-19 (dated by TCRdb to about 2020). Library preparation was by the immunoSEQ multiplex PCR assay. Not all clones reach the TCRdb copy of this immuneACCESS table, which keeps in-frame sequences only. Checked studies attribute under half of the gap to unresolved V genes and leave the rest unexplained. The sample table holds about 250,000 clones, of which roughly 80% were seen once. Of the sample, about 5% is held by the ten largest clones. The specimen sequenced was PBMCs or T cells enriched from blood (not recorded which). The receptors shown here come from a man aged 35 to 55 who had been exposed to COVID-19.

This chain links TRBV5-1 with TRBJ2-3; the D is unclear. CDR1 is SGHRS and CDR2 is YFSETQ in the germline V gene. V lost 1 base, J lost 2 bases, and 2 bases lay in between. CDR3 length: 12 amino acids. The CDR3 is CASSLLTDTQYF. CDR3 coding DNA: TGCGCCAGCAGCTTGCTCACAGATACGCAGTATTTT.

The CDR3 sequence: CASSQHPNTEAFF. For the CDR3, the DNA is TGTGCCAGCTCACAACACCCGAACACTGAAGCTTTCTTT. This chain links TRBV18 with TRBJ1-1; the D is unclear. Germline V lookup: CDR1 KGHSH, CDR2 LQKENI. The CDR3 is made up of 13 amino acids. V dropped 4 bases and J dropped 1 base, with 7 bases sitting between them.

This clone was seen a single time. The chain employs TRBV10-3 and TRBJ1-2; D not certain. The CDR3 has 14 amino acids. V was cut by 3 bases and J by 7 bases, with 15 bases left in between. In germline, CDR1 is ENHRY, CDR2 SYGVKD. This chain's CDR3 is CAISDSGTFTGYTF. CDR3 nucleotide sequence: TGTGCCATCAGTGACTCCGGTACCTTTACTGGCTACACCTTC.

Remarks on this clone: Other DNA variants within this sample encode the same CDR3. The rearrangement uses TRBV12-3 or TRBV12-4 and TRBJ1-1; D possibly corresponds to TRBD1 (5 bases). This CDR3 region has 12 residues. Between the trimmed V and J ends, which lost 2 bases and 4 bases, there was a span of 5 bases. The CDR3 nucleotides are TGTGCCAGCAGTTTAAGGGGCACTGAAGCTTTCTTT. Its protein is CASSLRGTEAFF.

The chain couples TRBV11-3 to TRBJ2-7; possibly TRBD2 for D (5 bases). This CDR3 has 12 amino acids. The germline CDR1 and CDR2 sequences are SGHNT and YENEEA. Trimming cost V 1 base and J 6 bases, with 7 bases left between them. CDR3 in DNA: TGTGCCAGCAGCTTAGTTGGACTCGAGCAGTACTTC. It translates to CASSLVGLEQYF.

The chain employs TRBV12-3 or TRBV12-4 and TRBJ1-5; no clear D. Trimming shortened V by 8 bases and J by 6 bases, and 11 bases separated the two germline ends. CDR3 length: 12 residues. This CDR3 is CASGRGGQPQHF. The CDR3 coding sequence is TGTGCCAGCGGTCGGGGTGGTCAGCCCCAGCATTTT.

The chain combines TRBV5-1 with TRBJ2-2; D gene uncertain. CDR3 size: 14 residues. Trimming stripped 7 bases from V and 4 bases from J, with 14 bases between. Germline loops: CDR1 SGHRS, CDR2 YFSETQ. CDR3 sequence reads: CASVEAPPTGELFF. As DNA, the CDR3 is TGCGCCAGCGTTGAGGCACCCCCCACCGGGGAGCTGTTTTTT.

The chain combines TRBV7-8 with TRBJ1-5; no reliable D call. V dropped 1 base and J dropped 3 bases, with 10 bases sitting between them. There are 15 residues in the CDR3. The V gene's germline CDR1 is SGHVS and CDR2 FQNEAQ. CDR3 loop: CASSLVGRNNQPQHF. The CDR3, as DNA: TGTGCCAGCAGCTTAGTAGGCAGGAACAATCAGCCCCAGCATTTT.

The chain has TRBV5-1 and TRBJ2-1; 9 nucleotides align to TRBD1. Trimming removed 5 bases from V and 10 bases from J; junction bases left unmatched: 10. This CDR3 region has 14 residues. The germline gives CDR1 SGHRS, CDR2 YFSETQ. The CDR3, as DNA: TGCGCCAGCAGGGAGGGGACAGGGCAGGGCGAGCAGTTCTTC. Residues: CASREGTGQGEQFF.

The chain employs TRBV5-4 and TRBJ2-4; the match to TRBD2 covers 8 bases. Germline CDR1 reads SGHNT; CDR2 reads YYREEE (reference sequence). J gave up 6 bases and V 5 bases, and 10 bases lay outside the gene matches. There are 15 residues in the CDR3. The CDR3 nucleotides read TGTGCCAGCAGTCCTGACACGGGAGGGCCAAACATTCAGTACTTC. It codes for CASSPDTGGPNIQYF.

The rearrangement joins TRBV20-1 to TRBJ1-2; TRBD1 might be the D (5 bases). This CDR3 contains 12 residues. Germline V CDR1 and CDR2: DFQATT, SNEGSKA (reference sequence). Deletions cut 3 bases from V and 5 bases from J, with 10 bases between. The CDR3 DNA follows: TGCAGTGCTAGTTTGGCAGGGTATGGCTACACCTTC. Translation: CSASLAGYGYTF.

The chain is built from TRBV5-1 and TRBJ1-5; 9 positions match TRBD1. The CDR3 has 14 amino acids. Germline CDR1 reads SGHRS; CDR2 reads YFSETQ. After removal of 2 bases from V and 8 bases from J, the junction contained 5 bases not matched to a gene. The CDR3 reads CASSFTGGKEPQHF. The CDR3 DNA reads as TGCGCCAGCAGCTTTACAGGGGGCAAGGAGCCCCAGCATTTT. Using reference TRBV5-1 and TRBJ1-5 for the parts outside the CDR3, the full variable domain is KAGVTQTPRYLIKTRGQQVTLSCSPISGHRSVSWYQQTPGQGLQFLFEYFSETQRNKGNFPGRFSGRQFSNSRSEMNVSTLELGDSALYLCASSFTGGKEPQHFGDGTRLSIL.

This clone has at least ten counts. This chain connects TRBV19 to TRBJ1-6; D gene ambiguous. CDR1 and CDR2 from the germline V gene are LNHDA and SQIVND (reference sequence). The CDR3 totals 12 residues. V was clipped by 7 bases and J by 12 bases, with 13 bases between them. The CDR3 DNA reads TGTGCCAGTACTGAACCCGGTAGACCCCTCCACTTT. Translated: CASTEPGRPLHF.

The chain uses TRBV11-3 and TRBJ2-7; 8 bases are shared with TRBD1. This CDR3 is 15 amino acids long. Germline V gives CDR1 SGHNT, CDR2 YENEEA. The trim removed 5 bases at V and 0 bases at J, leaving 6 bases unmatched. The CDR3 region has the DNA TGTGCCAGCAGCACGCGGGACAGGAACTCCTACGAGCAGTACTTC. Residues: CASSTRDRNSYEQYF.

The J gene is TRBJ2-1, the V gene TRBV15; 7 bases map to TRBD2. With 1 base clipped from V and 2 bases from J, the junction kept 8 bases outside the gene matches. CDR1 LNHNV and CDR2 YYDKDF come from the germline V gene (reference sequence). This CDR3 has 17 amino acids. The CDR3 is CATSRVKGGRAYNEQFF. CDR3 sequence (DNA): TGTGCCACCAGCAGAGTCAAGGGCGGGAGAGCCTACAATGAGCAGTTCTTC.

This clone came up a few times. J is TRBJ1-4 and V is TRBV5-1, with D tentatively TRBD1 (6 bases). Looked up from germline, CDR1 is SGHRS and CDR2 is YFSETQ. The CDR3 contains 12 residues. The germline V and J ends were trimmed by 2 bases and 8 bases, with 7 bases remaining between them. The CDR3 sequence is CASSFDREKLFF. CDR3 nucleotide sequence: TGCGCCAGCAGCTTTGACAGGGAAAAACTGTTTTTT.

This clone was seen a handful of times. The rearrangement joins TRBV24-1 to TRBJ2-3; the D gene is possibly TRBD1 (5 bases). Germline CDR1 and CDR2: KGHDR and SFDVKD. There are 15 residues in the CDR3. With 2 bases removed from V and 6 bases from J, the gap between germline ends came to 14 bases. CDR3 DNA: TGTGCCACCAGTGATTCCCCAAGAGGACACGATACGCAGTATTTT. This translates into CATSDSPRGHDTQYF.

The chain has TRBV6-5 and TRBJ1-1; D is perhaps TRBD1 (5 bases). Trimming pared 11 bases from V and 0 bases from J, leaving 7 bases between. Germline lookup yields CDR1 MNHEY and CDR2 SVGAGI. This CDR3 has 11 amino acids. CDR3: CAGGLNTEAFF. CDR3 DNA sequence: TGTGCCGGGGGGTTGAACACTGAAGCTTTCTTT.

The chain links TRBV10-1 to TRBJ2-1, with TRBD2 matching over 8 bases. This CDR3 comprises 15 residues. The V gene's germline CDR1 is WNHNN and CDR2 SYGVQD (reference sequence). The V and J ends lost 2 bases and 4 bases, in that order; junction bases with no gene match: 4. The CDR3 DNA reads TGCGCCAGCAGTGAGCGAGCTAGCGGGTACAATGAGCAGTTCTTC. Translated: CASSERASGYNEQFF.